This record covers a single T cell receptor beta chain. CDR1 is SEHNR and CDR2 is FQNEAQ in the germline V gene (reference sequence). The V gene lost 5 bases and the J gene lost 1 base, with 12 bases spanning the gap. CDR3 length: 14 residues. The sample originates from a study of cytomegalovirus exposure and HLA in healthy donors. Amplification used 60 Vbeta primers and 13 Jbeta primers. Only in-frame clones appear in the TCRdb table, and some are missing; sequencing was by immunoSEQ multiplex PCR. The sample holds 150,000 or so clones, roughly four fifths seen once. The TCR sequence derives from a woman between 40 and 55 years old in good health and CMV-seronegative. The chain is built from TRBV7-9 and TRBJ2-7, with D tentatively TRBD1 (6 bases). The sample consisted of PBMCs. The CDR3 DNA reads TGTGCCAGCAGCCCATCAGGGGAATCCTACGAGCAGTACTTC. Protein product: CASSPSGESYEQYF.